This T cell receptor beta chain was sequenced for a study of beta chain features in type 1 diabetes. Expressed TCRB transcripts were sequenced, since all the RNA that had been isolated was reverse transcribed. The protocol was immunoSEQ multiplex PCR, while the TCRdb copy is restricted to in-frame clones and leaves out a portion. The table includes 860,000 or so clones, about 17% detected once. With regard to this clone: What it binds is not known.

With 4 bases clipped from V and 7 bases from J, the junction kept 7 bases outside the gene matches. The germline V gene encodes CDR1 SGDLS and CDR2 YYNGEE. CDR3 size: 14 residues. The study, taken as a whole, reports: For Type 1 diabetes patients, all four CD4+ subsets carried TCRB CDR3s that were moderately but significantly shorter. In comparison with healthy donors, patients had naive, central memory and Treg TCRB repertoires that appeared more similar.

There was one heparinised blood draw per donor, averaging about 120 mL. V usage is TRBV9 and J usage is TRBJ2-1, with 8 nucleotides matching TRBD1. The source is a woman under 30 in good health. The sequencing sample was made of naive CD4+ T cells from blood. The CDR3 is CASSKRTGPNEQFF. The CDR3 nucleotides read TGTGCCAGCAGCAAGCGGACAGGGCCGAATGAGCAGTTCTTC.